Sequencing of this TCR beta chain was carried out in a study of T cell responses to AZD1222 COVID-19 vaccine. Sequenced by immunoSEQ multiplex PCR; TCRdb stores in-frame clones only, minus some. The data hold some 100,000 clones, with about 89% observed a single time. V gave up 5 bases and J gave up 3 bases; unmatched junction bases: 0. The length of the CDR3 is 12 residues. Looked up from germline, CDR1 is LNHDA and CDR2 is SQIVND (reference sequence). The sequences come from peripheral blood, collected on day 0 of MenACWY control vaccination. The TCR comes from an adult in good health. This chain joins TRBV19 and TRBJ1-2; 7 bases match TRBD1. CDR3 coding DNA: TGTGCCAGTAGTGGGACAGACTATGGCTACACCTTC. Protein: CASSGTDYGYTF.